These 19 T cell receptor beta chains share one sample of origin, sequenced in a study of blood T cell repertoires in COVID-19. Generated by immunoSEQ multiplex PCR, the TCRdb table keeps only in-frame clones and is missing some. Found here are about 110,000 clones, around 80% of them singletons; the top ten hold 6.2%. Source material: peripheral blood. The receptors were gathered from a man of 80 years or more with COVID-19, enrolled during active disease.

The genes are TRBV7-9 and TRBJ2-1; tentative D call: TRBD2 (6 bases). The CDR3 covers 17 residues. In germline, CDR1 is SEHNR, CDR2 FQNEAQ (reference sequence). V lost 6 bases to trimming and J lost 4 bases, with 22 bases between them. CDR3: CASSWLVAEWGYNEQFF. CDR3 sequence (DNA): TGTGCCAGCAGTTGGCTTGTAGCGGAGTGGGGATACAATGAGCAGTTCTTC.

The chain carries TRBV9 and TRBJ1-3, with 8 nucleotides matching TRBD1. Looked up from germline, CDR1 is SGDLS and CDR2 is YYNGEE. V lost 0 bases to trimming and J lost 1 base; unmatched junction nucleotides: 3. This CDR3 is built from 16 residues. The CDR3 DNA sequence: TGTGCCAGCAGCGTAGCAGGGGGCTCGTCTGGAAACACCATATATTTT. This translates into CASSVAGGSSGNTIYF.

The CDR3 here is CASSPSEGVSSGANVLTF. The CDR3 coding sequence is TGTGCCAGCTCACCCTCAGAGGGGGTAAGCTCTGGGGCCAACGTCCTGACTTTC. The rearrangement joins TRBV18 to TRBJ2-6, with D possibly being TRBD1 (6 bases). The CDR3 is 18 amino acids. With 3 bases removed from V and 0 bases from J, the gap between germline ends came to 15 bases. Germline CDR1 reads KGHSH; CDR2 reads LQKENI.

This CDR3 reads CASSLVGLAAPHEQYF. CDR3 coding DNA: TGTGCCAGCAGCTTGGTGGGTTTGGCGGCCCCACACGAGCAGTACTTC. V is TRBV5-6 and J is TRBJ2-7; D not certain. Trimming left V 0 bases short and J 5 bases short, with 18 bases between. The CDR3 sequence is 16 residues long. CDR1 SGHDT and CDR2 YYEEEE come from the germline V gene.

The chain employs TRBV6-1 and TRBJ1-2; 9 positions match TRBD1. After removal of 2 bases from V and 7 bases from J, the junction contained 8 bases not matched to a gene. Per germline, CDR1 MNHNS and CDR2 SASEGT. The CDR3 contains 15 residues. The DNA of the CDR3 is TGTGCCAGCAGTGAACTTCCCGGGACAGGGAGTGGCTACACCTTC. Its protein is CASSELPGTGSGYTF.

The gene calls are TRBV11-3 and TRBJ2-2, with D unresolved. CDR3 length: 15 amino acids. V gave up 1 base and J gave up 6 bases, with 12 bases separating them. From germline, CDR1 is SGHNT and CDR2 YENEEA. CDR3 loop: CASSLGAGLAGELFF. The CDR3 nucleotides are TGTGCCAGCAGCTTAGGGGCAGGCTTGGCCGGGGAGCTGTTTTTT.

The rearrangement joins TRBV7-9 to TRBJ2-2; D gene ambiguous. CDR1 is SEHNR, CDR2 FQNEAQ, per germline (reference sequence). This CDR3 has 14 amino acids. V was clipped by 2 bases and J by 3 bases, with 7 bases between them. CDR3 DNA: TGTGCCAGCAGCTTAAGTCAGTACACCGGGGAGCTGTTTTTT. This encodes CASSLSQYTGELFF.

The chain is built from TRBV6-5 and TRBJ2-7, with D perhaps TRBD1 (7 bases). Germline CDR1 reads MNHEY; CDR2 reads SVGAGI. The CDR3 has 15 residues. Trimming removed 5 bases from V and 4 bases from J, with 18 bases in between. CDR3 nucleotide sequence: TGTGCCAGCAGTCATGAGCCAGGGGGGTTTTACGAGCAGTACTTC. Protein product: CASSHEPGGFYEQYF.

This rearrangement joins TRBV18 to TRBJ1-1; 7 nucleotides align to TRBD1. CDR1 is KGHSH and CDR2 is LQKENI in the germline V gene. The V segment lost 5 bases and the J segment 3 bases; nucleotides outside the gene matches: 3. There are 13 residues in the CDR3. CDR3 nucleotides: TGTGCCAGCTCATCTACAGGGGACACTGAAGCTTTCTTT. The encoded protein is CASSSTGDTEAFF.

The chain couples TRBV3-1 (or the pseudogene TRBV3-2) to TRBJ1-1, with D maybe TRBD1 (6 bases). The V and J ends lost 1 base and 1 base respectively, with 16 bases between them. From germline, CDR1 is LGHDT and CDR2 YNNKEL (reference sequence). CDR3 length equals 17 residues. The CDR3 region is CASSQGLWGQGNTEAFF. The DNA for the CDR3 is TGTGCCAGCAGCCAAGGATTATGGGGGCAGGGGAACACTGAAGCTTTCTTT.

The V gene is TRBV6-6, the J gene TRBJ2-7; maybe TRBD2 (5 bases). This CDR3 spans 14 amino acids. V gave up 2 bases and J gave up 0 bases, with 8 bases separating them. Germline values: CDR1 MNHNY, CDR2 SVGAGI (reference sequence). CDR3 sequence (DNA): TGTGCCAGCAGTTACGCGGGCGGCTCCTACGAGCAGTACTTC. This encodes CASSYAGGSYEQYF.

The V and J genes are TRBV19 and TRBJ1-2, with D hard to call. The CDR3 has 15 amino acids. V lost 3 bases to trimming and J lost 4 bases, with 15 bases between them. The V gene's germline CDR1 is LNHDA and CDR2 SQIVND (reference sequence). This CDR3 is CASSMAVGAGYGYTF. The DNA of the CDR3 is TGTGCCAGTAGTATGGCAGTGGGCGCTGGCTATGGCTACACCTTC.

This clone has a handful of counts. V gene TRBV18 combines with J gene TRBJ2-1, with D hard to call. From germline, CDR1 is KGHSH and CDR2 LQKENI. The CDR3 extends over 16 amino acids. Between the trimmed V and J ends, which lost 8 bases and 3 bases, there was a span of 20 bases. The CDR3 coding sequence is TGTGCCAGCCATCGGAACAGTCCAAGTGGCTACAATGAGCAGTTCTTC. Its protein is CASHRNSPSGYNEQFF. Complete variable domain (other parts from reference TRBV18 and TRBJ2-1): NAGVMQNPRHLVRRRGQEARLRCSPMKGHSHVYWYRQLPEEGLKFMVYLQKENIIDESGMPKERFSAEFPKEGPSILRIQQVVRGDSAAYFCASHRNSPSGYNEQFFGPGTRLTVL.

This chain joins TRBV9 and TRBJ2-1; TRBD2 is a possible D gene (6 bases). Germline V gives CDR1 SGDLS, CDR2 YYNGEE. Deletions cut 1 base from V and 8 bases from J, with 13 bases between. This CDR3 spans 14 amino acids. The DNA for the CDR3 is TGTGCCAGCAGCGTATATCTTAGCGGAGATGAGCAGTTCTTC. The encoded protein is CASSVYLSGDEQFF.

The chain employs TRBV4-3 and TRBJ2-7; TRBD2 matches at 7 bases. The CDR3 loop spans 17 amino acids. Germline V lookup: CDR1 LGHNA, CDR2 YSLEER. J lost 4 bases, V lost 0 bases, and 12 bases had no gene match. The CDR3 nucleotides are TGCGCCAGCAGCCAAGAACGGGGGGAGGCTAGCGTTTACGAGCAGTACTTC. Translating gives CASSQERGEASVYEQYF.

The genes are TRBV6-6 and TRBJ1-1; a possible D gene is TRBD1 (6 bases). The CDR3 contains 14 residues. The V gene's germline CDR1 is MNHNY and CDR2 SVGAGI (reference sequence). Trimming removed 6 bases at V and 1 base at J, with 12 bases between. The CDR3 region is CASSQQGSNTEAFF. The CDR3 DNA follows: TGTGCCAGCAGCCAACAGGGCTCGAACACTGAAGCTTTCTTT.

This clone was recorded a few times. The chain links TRBV6-2 or TRBV6-3 to TRBJ1-5, with D unresolved. Germline V gene sequence: CDR1 MNHEY, CDR2 SVGEGT. The ends were cut back, 1 base at V and 0 bases at J, with 16 bases in the middle. The CDR3 consists of 18 residues. The CDR3 DNA sequence: TGTGCCAGCAGTTACTGGGCGGGAGGAGGATATAGCAATCAGCCCCAGCATTTT. Protein sequence: CASSYWAGGGYSNQPQHF.

This clone has only a few counts. The chain recombines TRBV9 with TRBJ1-4; 7 bases are shared with TRBD1. Germline CDR1 is SGDLS and CDR2 is YYNGEE. J was trimmed by 0 bases and V by 9 bases; bases with no gene match: 5. The CDR3 has 14 amino acids. CDR3 region: CANTQGTTNEKLFF. Here the CDR3 DNA reads TGTGCCAATACACAGGGGACAACTAATGAAAAACTGTTTTTT.

The chain combines TRBV7-9 with TRBJ2-7; D is perhaps TRBD2 (6 bases). The CDR3 totals 18 residues. CDR1 SEHNR and CDR2 FQNEAQ come from the germline V gene (reference sequence). The V gene lost 4 bases and the J gene lost 4 bases, with 26 bases spanning the gap. CDR3 sequence reads: CASSSNRYRGGTDYEQYF. The CDR3 DNA is TGTGCCAGCAGCTCGAACCGTTACAGAGGCGGGACTGATTACGAGCAGTACTTC.